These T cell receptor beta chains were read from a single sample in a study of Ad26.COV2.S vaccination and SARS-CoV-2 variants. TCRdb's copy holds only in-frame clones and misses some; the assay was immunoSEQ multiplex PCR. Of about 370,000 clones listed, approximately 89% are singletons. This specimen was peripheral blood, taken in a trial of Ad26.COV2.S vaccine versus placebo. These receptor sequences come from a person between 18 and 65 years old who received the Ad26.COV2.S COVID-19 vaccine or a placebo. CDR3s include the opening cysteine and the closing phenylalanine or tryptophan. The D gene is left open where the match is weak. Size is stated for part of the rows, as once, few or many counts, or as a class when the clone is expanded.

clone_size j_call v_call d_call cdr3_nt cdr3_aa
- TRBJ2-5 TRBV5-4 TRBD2 TGTGCCAGCAGCACGAAGACTAGCGGGCGAGAGACCCAGTACTTC CASSTKTSGRETQYF
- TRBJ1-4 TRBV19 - TGTGCCAGTAGCCGGAGAGAGGGTGAAAAACTGTTTTTT CASSRREGEKLFF
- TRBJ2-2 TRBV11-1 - TGTGCCAGCACCCTTACTGGTAATCCCGGGGAGCTGTTTTTT CASTLTGNPGELFF
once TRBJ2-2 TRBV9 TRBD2 TGTGCCAGCAGCCTACAGACTAGCGGGACGTTCGGGGAGCTGTTTTTT CASSLQTSGTFGELFF
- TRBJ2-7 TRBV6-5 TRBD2 TGTGCCAGCAGCCGGCGGGAGGGGGACGAGCAGTACTTC CASSRREGDEQYF
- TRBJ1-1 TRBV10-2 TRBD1 TGCGCCAGCAGTGACTACAGGGGGGCTGAAGCTTTCTTT CASSDYRGAEAFF
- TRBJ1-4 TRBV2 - TGTGCCAGCAGTCTGGGACCTAATGAAAAACTGTTTTTT CASSLGPNEKLFF
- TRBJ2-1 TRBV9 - TGTGCCAGCAGCGATGTCCCGGGCAATGAGCAGTTCTTC CASSDVPGNEQFF
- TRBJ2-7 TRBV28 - TGTGCCAGCAGTTTCTACCAGAAAGGTCCGAGCTCCTACGAGCAGTACTTC CASSFYQKGPSSYEQYF
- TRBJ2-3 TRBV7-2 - TGTGCCAGCAGCCCCCCCACGGGGATGAGCACAGATACGCAGTATTTT CASSPPTGMSTDTQYF
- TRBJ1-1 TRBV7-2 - TGTGCCGGGTTGTTGAACACTGAAGCTTTCTTT CAGLLNTEAFF